This is a list of T cell receptor beta chains from one sample in a study of OX40 agonist ivuxolimab in advanced cancers. Sequencing used immunoSEQ multiplex PCR; TCRdb keeps in-frame clones, though not all of them. The sample yields about 64,000 clones, under 95% seen once. Here the sequenced sample was CD4+ or CD8+ T cells sorted from blood, taken in a trial of the OX40 agonist ivuxolimab. The source is an adult with an advanced solid tumor such as melanoma, head and neck, liver or kidney cancer. Both conserved end residues are part of each CDR3. D genes are given only for firm matches. Not all rows give a size; the values are once, few, many and, for expanded clones, a class.

J	D	size	V	CDR3	DNA
TRBJ2-3	-	-	TRBV6-4	CASSALSGDTQYF	TGTGCCAGCAGTGCCCTGTCTGGGGATACGCAGTATTTT
TRBJ1-5	-	-	TRBV30	CACSGGGNQPQHF	TGTGCCTGCTCGGGAGGGGGAAATCAGCCCCAGCATTTT
TRBJ2-7	-	-	TRBV21-1	CASSPQYKTGLEFLDYEQYF	TGTGCCAGCAGCCCCCAATACAAGACAGGGCTGGAGTTTTTGGACTACGAGCAGTACTTC
TRBJ2-3	-	-	TRBV19	CASTQTGQRQYF	TGTGCCAGTACTCAGACCGGGCAGAGGCAGTATTTT
TRBJ1-3	-	-	TRBV11-2	CASSLPGGNTIYF	TGTGCCAGCAGTCTACCCGGCGGAAACACCATATATTTT
TRBJ1-2	-	-	TRBV10-3	CAISAGPNGNYGYTF	TGTGCCATATCTGCCGGGCCAAACGGAAACTATGGCTACACCTTC
TRBJ2-7	TRBD2	once	TRBV2	CASNIRTSSYEQYF	TGTGCCAGCAATATTCGGACTAGCTCCTACGAGCAGTACTTC
TRBJ1-5	-	-	TRBV10-3	CAISESGSQPQHF	TGTGCCATCAGTGAGTCGGGCAGTCAGCCCCAGCATTTT
TRBJ2-1	TRBD1	-	TRBV29-1	CSVTLGQGTSYNEQFF	TGCAGCGTGACATTAGGACAGGGAACCTCCTACAATGAGCAGTTCTTC
TRBJ1-3	-	-	TRBV25-1	CASSLEAGTGNTIYF	TGTGCCAGCAGTCTAGAGGCTGGTACTGGAAACACCATATATTTT
TRBJ1-2	-	-	TRBV6-5	CASSPHGSRDYGYTF	TGTGCCAGCAGTCCTCATGGGAGCAGGGACTATGGCTACACCTTC
TRBJ2-2	TRBD2	-	TRBV7-6	CASSLGALAVNTGELFF	TGTGCCAGCAGCTTAGGGGCCCTAGCGGTGAACACCGGGGAGCTGTTTTTT
TRBJ2-5	-	once	TRBV5-1	CASSLTEETQYF	TGCGCCAGCAGCTTGACCGAAGAGACCCAGTACTTC
TRBJ1-3	-	few	TRBV5-1	CASSLQGGDTIYF	TGCGCCAGCAGCTTACAGGGAGGAGACACCATATATTTT
TRBJ1-2	TRBD1	-	TRBV2	CASSIGQGVRRGGYTF	TGTGCCAGCAGTATAGGACAGGGGGTCCGACGAGGCGGCTACACCTTC
TRBJ1-5	-	-	TRBV6-4	CASRASKHTGSNQPQHF	TGTGCCAGCAGGGCTTCGAAACACACAGGTAGCAATCAGCCCCAGCATTTT
TRBJ2-5	TRBD2	-	TRBV7-2	CASSTLAGNWWETQYF	TGTGCCAGCAGCACCCTAGCGGGGAATTGGTGGGAGACCCAGTACTTC
TRBJ1-1	TRBD1	-	TRBV5-1	CASSSTGVQNTEAFF	TGCGCCAGCAGCTCAACAGGGGTTCAGAACACTGAAGCTTTCTTT
TRBJ2-2	-	few	TRBV5-5	CASSLRVIREWAGELFF	TGTGCCAGCAGCTTAAGGGTTATCCGGGAGTGGGCCGGGGAGCTGTTTTTT
TRBJ1-1	-	-	TRBV7-8	CASSPEAGVRRKAFF	TGTGCCAGCAGCCCAGAGGCAGGGGTTCGTAGGAAAGCTTTCTTT
TRBJ2-3	TRBD1	-	TRBV10-3	CAISVSLQGADTQYF	TGTGCCATCAGTGTGTCGTTGCAGGGGGCAGATACGCAGTATTTT
TRBJ2-5	TRBD1	-	TRBV18	CASSPPGQQETQYF	TGTGCCAGCTCACCTCCGGGACAGCAAGAGACCCAGTACTTC
TRBJ1-2	-	-	TRBV18	CASSPRADVYGYTF	TGTGCCAGCTCACCACGGGCAGACGTCTATGGCTACACCTTC
TRBJ2-2	-	few	TRBV7-9	CASRKSGTGELFF	TGTGCCAGCAGGAAGAGCGGCACCGGGGAGCTGTTTTTT
TRBJ1-1	-	-	TRBV27	CASGLHGLATEAFF	TGTGCCAGCGGGCTGCACGGGCTGGCCACTGAAGCTTTCTTT
TRBJ2-1	-	-	TRBV27	CASSPSRAGAPFF	TGTGCCAGCAGTCCCAGTAGAGCGGGCGCACCATTCTTC
TRBJ1-1	TRBD1	-	TRBV19	CASSPDRFPEAFF	TGTGCCAGTAGTCCGGACAGGTTCCCTGAAGCTTTCTTT